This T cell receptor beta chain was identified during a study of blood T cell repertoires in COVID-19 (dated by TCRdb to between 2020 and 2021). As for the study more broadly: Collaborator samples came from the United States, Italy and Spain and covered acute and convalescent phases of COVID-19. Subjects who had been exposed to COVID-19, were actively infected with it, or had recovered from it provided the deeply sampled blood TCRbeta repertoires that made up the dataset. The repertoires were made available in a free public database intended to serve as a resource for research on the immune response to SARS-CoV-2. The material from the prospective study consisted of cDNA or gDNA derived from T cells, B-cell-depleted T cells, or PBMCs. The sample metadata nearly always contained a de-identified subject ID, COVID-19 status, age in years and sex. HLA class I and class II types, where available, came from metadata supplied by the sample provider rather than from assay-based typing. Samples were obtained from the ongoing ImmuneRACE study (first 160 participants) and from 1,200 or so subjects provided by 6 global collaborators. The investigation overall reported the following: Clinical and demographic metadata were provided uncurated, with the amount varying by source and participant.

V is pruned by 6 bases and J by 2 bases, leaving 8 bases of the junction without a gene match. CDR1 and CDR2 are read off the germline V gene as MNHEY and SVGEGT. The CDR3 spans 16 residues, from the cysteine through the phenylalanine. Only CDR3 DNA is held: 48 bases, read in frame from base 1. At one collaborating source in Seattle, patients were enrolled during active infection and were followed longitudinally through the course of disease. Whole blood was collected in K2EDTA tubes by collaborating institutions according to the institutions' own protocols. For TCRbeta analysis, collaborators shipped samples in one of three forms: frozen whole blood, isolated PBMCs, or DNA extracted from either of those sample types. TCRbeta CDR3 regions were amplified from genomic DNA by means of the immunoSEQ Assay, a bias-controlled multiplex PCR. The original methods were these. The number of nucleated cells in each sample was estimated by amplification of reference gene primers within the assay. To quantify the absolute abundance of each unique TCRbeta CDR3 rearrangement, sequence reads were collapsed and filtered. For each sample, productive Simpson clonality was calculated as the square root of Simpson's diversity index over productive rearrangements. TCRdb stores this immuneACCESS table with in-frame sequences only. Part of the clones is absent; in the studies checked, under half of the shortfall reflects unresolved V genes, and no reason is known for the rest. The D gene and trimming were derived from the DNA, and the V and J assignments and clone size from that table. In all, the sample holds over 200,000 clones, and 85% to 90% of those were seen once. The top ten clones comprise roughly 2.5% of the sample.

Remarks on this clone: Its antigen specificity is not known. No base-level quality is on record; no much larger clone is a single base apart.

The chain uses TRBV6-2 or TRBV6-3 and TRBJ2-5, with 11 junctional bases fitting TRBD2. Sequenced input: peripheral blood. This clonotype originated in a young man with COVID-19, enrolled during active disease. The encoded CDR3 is CASSKLGTSGQETQYF. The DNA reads TGTGCCAGCAGCAAACTAGGGACTAGCGGACAAGAGACCCAGTACTTC.